Listed below are T cell receptor beta chains from one sample, sequenced in a study of cytomegalovirus exposure and HLA in healthy donors. Data came from immunoSEQ multiplex PCR; TCRdb stores just in-frame clones and leaves some out. The specimen's table records around 40,000 clones. Sequences were obtained from PBMCs. The origin of the receptors is a man younger than 45 in good health and CMV-seronegative. The CDR3 runs from the conserved cysteine through the conserved F or W. D genes are given only for firm matches.

d_gene	v_gene	j_gene	CDR3aa	CDR3nt
-	TRBV4-1	TRBJ2-2	CASSQEPANTGELFF	TGCGCCAGCAGCCAAGAACCAGCGAACACCGGGGAGCTGTTTTTT
TRBD2	TRBV10-2	TRBJ2-1	CASSQTSGRLGNEQFF	TGCGCCAGCAGTCAGACTAGCGGGAGGTTAGGGAATGAGCAGTTCTTC
-	TRBV5-4	TRBJ1-2	CASSFNLLGGDGYTF	TGTGCCAGCAGCTTTAACCTCCTCGGGGGGGACGGCTACACCTTC
-	TRBV5-1	TRBJ2-7	CASSSGTGSSYEQYF	TGCGCCAGCAGCTCGGGGACCGGGAGCTCCTACGAGCAGTACTTC
-	TRBV27	TRBJ2-5	CASSPYNREETQYF	TGTGCCAGCAGTCCGTATAATAGAGAAGAGACCCAGTACTTC
-	TRBV6-5	TRBJ2-1	CASTLGSEQFF	TGTGCCAGCACCCTAGGGAGTGAGCAGTTCTTC
TRBD1	TRBV2	TRBJ2-2	CASSADRLNTGELFF	TGTGCCAGCAGTGCGGACAGGCTTAACACCGGGGAGCTGTTTTTT
-	TRBV2	TRBJ1-5	CASSETTDDQPQHF	TGTGCCAGCAGTGAAACGACAGATGATCAGCCCCAGCATTTT
-	TRBV9	TRBJ2-1	CASSVGWRGSSYNEQFF	TGTGCCAGCAGCGTAGGATGGAGAGGGAGCTCCTACAATGAGCAGTTCTTC
-	TRBV19	TRBJ1-6	CASRGQIEPLHF	TGTGCCAGTAGGGGCCAAATTGAGCCCCTCCACTTT
-	TRBV4-1	TRBJ2-5	CASSQASSVRQETQYF	TGCGCCAGCAGCCAAGCTAGTAGCGTTAGGCAAGAGACCCAGTACTTC
TRBD2	TRBV6-5	TRBJ2-7	CASSYSASGGSYEQYF	TGTGCCAGCAGTTACTCAGCTAGCGGTGGCTCCTACGAGCAGTACTTC
-	TRBV19	TRBJ1-1	CASSIAAGTNTEAFF	TGTGCCAGTAGTATAGCCGCAGGAACGAACACTGAAGCTTTCTTT
TRBD2	TRBV6-1	TRBJ2-7	CASRAAGFGSYEQYF	TGTGCCAGCAGGGCAGCGGGATTTGGGTCCTACGAGCAGTACTTC
-	TRBV5-1	TRBJ1-1	CASSLQGSNTEAFF	TGCGCCAGCAGCTTGCAGGGGTCGAACACTGAAGCTTTCTTT
TRBD1	TRBV10-1	TRBJ2-7	CASRRQGAYEQYF	TGCGCCAGCAGGAGACAGGGGGCCTACGAGCAGTACTTC